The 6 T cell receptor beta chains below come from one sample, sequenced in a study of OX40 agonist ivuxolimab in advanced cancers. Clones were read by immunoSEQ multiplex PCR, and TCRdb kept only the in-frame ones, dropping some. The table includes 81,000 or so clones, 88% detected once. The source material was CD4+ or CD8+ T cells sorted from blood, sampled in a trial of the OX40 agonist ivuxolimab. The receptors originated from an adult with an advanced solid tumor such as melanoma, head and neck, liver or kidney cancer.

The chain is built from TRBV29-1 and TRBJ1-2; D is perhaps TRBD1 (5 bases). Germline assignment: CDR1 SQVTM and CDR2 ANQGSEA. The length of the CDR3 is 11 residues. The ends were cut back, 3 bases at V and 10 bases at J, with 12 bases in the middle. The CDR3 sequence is CSVDGGGTYTF. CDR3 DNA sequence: TGCAGCGTTGACGGCGGAGGGACCTACACCTTC.

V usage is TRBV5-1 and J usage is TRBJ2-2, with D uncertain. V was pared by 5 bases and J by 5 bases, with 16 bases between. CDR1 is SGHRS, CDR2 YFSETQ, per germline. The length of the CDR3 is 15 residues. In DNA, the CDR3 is TGCGCCAGCAGACCCGACACGTCGAGAACCGGGGAGCTGTTTTTT. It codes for CASRPDTSRTGELFF.

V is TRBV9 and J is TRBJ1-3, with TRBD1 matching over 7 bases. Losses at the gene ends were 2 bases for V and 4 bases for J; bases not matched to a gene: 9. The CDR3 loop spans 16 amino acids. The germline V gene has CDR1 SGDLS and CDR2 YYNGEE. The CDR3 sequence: CASSVETGSSGNTIYF. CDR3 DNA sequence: TGTGCCAGCAGCGTTGAGACAGGGAGCTCCGGAAACACCATATATTTT.

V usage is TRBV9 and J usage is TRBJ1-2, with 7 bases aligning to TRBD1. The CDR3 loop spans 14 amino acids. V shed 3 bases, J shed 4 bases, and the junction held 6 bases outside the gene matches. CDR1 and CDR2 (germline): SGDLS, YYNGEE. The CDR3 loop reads CASSAGTASYGYTF. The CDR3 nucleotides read TGTGCCAGCAGCGCCGGGACAGCATCCTATGGCTACACCTTC.

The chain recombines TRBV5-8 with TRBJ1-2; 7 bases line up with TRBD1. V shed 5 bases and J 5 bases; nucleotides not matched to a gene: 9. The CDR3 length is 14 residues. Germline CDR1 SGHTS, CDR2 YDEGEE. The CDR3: CASSKTTGFYGYTF. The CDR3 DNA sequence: TGTGCCAGCAGTAAAACGACAGGGTTTTATGGCTACACCTTC. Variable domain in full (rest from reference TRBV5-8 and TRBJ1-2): EAGVTQSPTHLIKTRGQQATLRCSPISGHTSVYWYQQALGLGLQFLLWYDEGEERNRGNFPPRFSGRQFPNYSSELNVNALELEDSALYLCASSKTTGFYGYTFGSGTRLTVV.

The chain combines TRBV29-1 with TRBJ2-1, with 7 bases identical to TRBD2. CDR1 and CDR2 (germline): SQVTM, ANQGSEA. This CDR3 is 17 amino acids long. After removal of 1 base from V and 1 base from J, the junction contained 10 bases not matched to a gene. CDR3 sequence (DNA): TGCAGCGTTGAAGGTCGATGGGGGGAGGGATCCTACAATGAGCAGTTCTTC. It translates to CSVEGRWGEGSYNEQFF.